This T cell receptor (beta chain) was observed in a study of shared clonotypes between healthy human individuals. The naive CD8 subset, CD45RO-negative cells positively selected for CCR7, excluded terminally differentiated effector memory CD45RA+ cells. Sequencing used immunoSEQ multiplex PCR; TCRdb keeps in-frame clones, though not all of them. This sample has 550,000 to 750,000 clones; nearly 97% occur once, and the top ten carry approximately 0.1%. Sequenced input: naive CD8+ T cells sorted from blood. This clonotype originated in a woman aged 30 to 39 in good health.

CDR3 nucleotides: TGCGCCAGCAGCTCTCTAGCGGGAGAGACAGATACGCAGTATTTT. This translates into CASSSLAGETDTQYF. This rearrangement joins TRBV5-1 to TRBJ2-3; 10 bases fit TRBD2. Trimming removed 3 bases from V and 3 bases from J; junction bases left unmatched: 4. Germline CDR1 is SGHRS and CDR2 is YFSETQ. The CDR3 has 15 residues. Full variable domain (outside the CDR3, taken from reference TRBV5-1 and TRBJ2-3): KAGVTQTPRYLIKTRGQQVTLSCSPISGHRSVSWYQQTPGQGLQFLFEYFSETQRNKGNFPGRFSGRQFSNSRSEMNVSTLELGDSALYLCASSSLAGETDTQYFGPGTRLTVL.